What follows is one T cell receptor (beta chain) and its context. This sample was taken from a study of blood T cell repertoires in COVID-19. Study overall: Acute and convalescent COVID-19 samples came from the United States, Italy and Spain.

Profiled with immunoSEQ multiplex PCR; TCRdb holds only in-frame clones, not every one. Seen here are 250,000 to 400,000 clones, about nine tenths observed once, and the top ten hold 2.9%. Seattle enrolled patients during active infection and tracked them longitudinally. The sample was peripheral blood. This TCR was recovered from a woman aged 25 to 39 with COVID-19, enrolled during active disease.

CDR3 sequence reads: CASSDTGDYGYTF. As DNA, the CDR3 is TGCGCCAGCAGTGACACAGGGGACTATGGCTACACCTTC. The genes are TRBV10-1 and TRBJ1-2, with 7 positions matching TRBD1. V lost 3 bases and J lost 3; bases outside the gene matches: 1. CDR1 is WNHNN and CDR2 is SYGVQD in the germline V gene (reference sequence). The CDR3 covers 13 residues.